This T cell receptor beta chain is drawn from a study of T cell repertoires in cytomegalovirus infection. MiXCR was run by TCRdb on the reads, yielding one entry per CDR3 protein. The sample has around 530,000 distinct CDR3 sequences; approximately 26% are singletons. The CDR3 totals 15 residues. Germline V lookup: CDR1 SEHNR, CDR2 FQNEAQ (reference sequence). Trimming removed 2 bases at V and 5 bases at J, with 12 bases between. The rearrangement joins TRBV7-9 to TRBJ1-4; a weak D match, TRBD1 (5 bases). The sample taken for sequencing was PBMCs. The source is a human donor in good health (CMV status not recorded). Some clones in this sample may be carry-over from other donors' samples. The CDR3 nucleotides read TGTGCCAGCAGCTTACCGACAGCCCTCAATGAAAAACTGTTTTTT. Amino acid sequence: CASSLPTALNEKLFF.